The clone carrying this T cell receptor (beta chain) occurred a few times. This record belongs to a study of response to subunit inactivated influenza vaccine. TCRdb ran MiXCR on the RT-PCR reads and lists one entry per CDR3 protein. Here the sample spans about 480,000 distinct CDR3 sequences, approximately 24% being singletons. Trimming cost V 6 bases and J 0 bases, with 11 bases left between them. This CDR3 spans 13 amino acids. The germline CDR1 and CDR2 sequences are DFQATT and SNEGSKA (reference sequence). The starting material was CD4+ T cells sorted from PBMCs, obtained more than 4 days after vaccination. The clonotype was recovered from a man aged 45 to 65 who received an inactivated influenza vaccine. The gene calls are TRBV20-1 and TRBJ1-1, with D possibly matching TRBD1 (5 bases). The CDR3 DNA reads as TGCAGTGCCGCGGAAGGGGTGAACACTGAAGCTTTCTTT. The encoded protein is CSAAEGVNTEAFF.